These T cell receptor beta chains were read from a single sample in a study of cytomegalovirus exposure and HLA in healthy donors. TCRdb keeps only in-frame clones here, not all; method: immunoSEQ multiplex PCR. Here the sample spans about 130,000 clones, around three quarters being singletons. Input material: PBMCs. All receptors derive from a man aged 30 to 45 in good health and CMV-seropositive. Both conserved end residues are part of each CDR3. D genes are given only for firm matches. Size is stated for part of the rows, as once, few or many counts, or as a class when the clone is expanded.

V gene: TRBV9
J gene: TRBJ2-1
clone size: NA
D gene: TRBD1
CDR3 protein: CASSVASRGQVYNEQFF
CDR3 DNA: TGTGCCAGCAGCGTAGCCTCCAGGGGACAGGTCTACAATGAGCAGTTCTTC

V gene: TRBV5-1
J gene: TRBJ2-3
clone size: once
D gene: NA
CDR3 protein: CASSLDATSTDTQYF
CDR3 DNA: TGCGCCAGCAGCTTGGATGCCACTAGCACAGATACGCAGTATTTT

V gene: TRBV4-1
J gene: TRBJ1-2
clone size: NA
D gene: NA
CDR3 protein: CASSQGLIRGNYGYTF
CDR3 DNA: TGCGCCAGCAGCCAAGGCCTCATCAGGGGAAACTATGGCTACACCTTC

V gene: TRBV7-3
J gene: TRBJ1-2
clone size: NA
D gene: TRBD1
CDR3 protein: CASSLQGARGYTF
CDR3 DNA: TGTGCCAGCAGCTTACAGGGGGCGAGGGGCTACACCTTC

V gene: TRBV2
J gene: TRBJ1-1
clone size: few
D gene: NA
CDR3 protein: CASRYYTEAFF
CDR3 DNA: TGTGCCAGCAGGTATTACACTGAAGCTTTCTTT

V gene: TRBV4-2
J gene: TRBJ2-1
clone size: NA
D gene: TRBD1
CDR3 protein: CASSPERHWTGGNEQFF
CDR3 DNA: TGTGCCAGCAGCCCAGAGAGGCACTGGACAGGGGGGAATGAGCAGTTCTTC

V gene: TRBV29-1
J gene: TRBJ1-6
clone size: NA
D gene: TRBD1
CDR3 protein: CSAGDRQPLHF
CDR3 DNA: TGCAGCGCCGGGGACAGGCAACCCCTCCACTTT

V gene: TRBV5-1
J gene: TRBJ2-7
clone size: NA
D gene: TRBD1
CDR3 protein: CASSSSGTEEWQYF
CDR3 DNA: TGCGCCAGCAGCTCTTCCGGGACAGAGGAGTGGCAGTACTTC

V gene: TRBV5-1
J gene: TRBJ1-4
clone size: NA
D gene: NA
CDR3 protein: CASRITGLNEKLFF
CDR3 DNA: TGCGCCAGCAGAATTACGGGACTTAATGAAAAACTGTTTTTT

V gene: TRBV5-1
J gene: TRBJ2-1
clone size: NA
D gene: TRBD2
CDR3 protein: CASSSGGWRTEQFF
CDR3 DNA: TGCGCCAGCAGCTCGGGGGGTTGGAGAACTGAGCAGTTCTTC

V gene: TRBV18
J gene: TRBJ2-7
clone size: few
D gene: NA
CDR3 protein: CASSPPGGDVTEQYF
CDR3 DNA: TGTGCCAGCTCACCACCCGGAGGGGACGTAACCGAGCAGTACTTC

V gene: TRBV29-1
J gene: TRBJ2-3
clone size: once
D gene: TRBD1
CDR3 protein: CSVETGASTDTQYF
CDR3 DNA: TGCAGCGTTGAGACAGGGGCGAGCACAGATACGCAGTATTTT

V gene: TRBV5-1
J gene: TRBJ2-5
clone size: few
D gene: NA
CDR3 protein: CASSLEGGQETQYF
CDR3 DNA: TGCGCCAGCAGCTTGGAAGGGGGCCAAGAGACCCAGTACTTC

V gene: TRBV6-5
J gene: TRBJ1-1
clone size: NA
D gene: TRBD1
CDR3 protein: CASSLTGSDTEAFF
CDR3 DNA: TGTGCCAGCAGCTTGACAGGGTCGGACACTGAAGCTTTCTTT

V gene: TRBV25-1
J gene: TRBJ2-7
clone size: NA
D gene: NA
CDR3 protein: CASSEYAQGGSYEQYF
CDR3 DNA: TGTGCCAGCAGTGAATATGCCCAGGGGGGATCCTACGAGCAGTACTTC

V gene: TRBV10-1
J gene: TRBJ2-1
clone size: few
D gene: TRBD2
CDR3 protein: CASNETSRFAEQFF
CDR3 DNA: TGCGCCAGCAACGAGACTAGCCGATTCGCTGAGCAGTTCTTC

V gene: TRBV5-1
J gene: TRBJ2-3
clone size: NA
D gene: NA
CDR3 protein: CASSLLSGNTDTQYF
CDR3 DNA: TGCGCCAGCAGCTTGCTTTCGGGGAACACAGATACGCAGTATTTT

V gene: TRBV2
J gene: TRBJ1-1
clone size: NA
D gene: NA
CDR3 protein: CASRLQENTEAFF
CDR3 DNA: TGTGCCAGCAGGCTACAGGAGAACACTGAAGCTTTCTTT

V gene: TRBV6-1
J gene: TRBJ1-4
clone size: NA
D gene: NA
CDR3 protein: CASSLSGLGDEKLFF
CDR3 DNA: TGTGCCAGCAGTCTTTCCGGGCTGGGAGATGAAAAACTGTTTTTT

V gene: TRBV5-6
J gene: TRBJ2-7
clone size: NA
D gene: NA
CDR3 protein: CASSRSGVDSTYEQYF
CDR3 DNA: TGTGCCAGCAGCCGGTCCGGGGTGGACAGTACCTACGAGCAGTACTTC

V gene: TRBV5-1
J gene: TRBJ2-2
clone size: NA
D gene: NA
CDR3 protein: CASSLAGQGYTGELFF
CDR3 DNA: TGCGCCAGCAGCTTGGCAGGCCAGGGGTACACCGGGGAGCTGTTTTTT

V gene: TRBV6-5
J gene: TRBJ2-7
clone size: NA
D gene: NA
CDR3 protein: CASSEWAGLYEQYF
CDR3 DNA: TGTGCCAGCAGTGAATGGGCAGGGTTGTACGAGCAGTACTTC

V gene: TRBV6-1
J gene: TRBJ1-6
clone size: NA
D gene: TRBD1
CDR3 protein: CASSEPGGSYNSPLHF
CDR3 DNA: TGTGCCAGCAGTGAACCAGGGGGCTCCTATAATTCACCCCTCCACTTT

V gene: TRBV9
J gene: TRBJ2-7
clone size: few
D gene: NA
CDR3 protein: CASSVGVASYEQYF
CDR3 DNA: TGTGCCAGCAGCGTAGGGGTAGCCTCCTACGAGCAGTACTTC

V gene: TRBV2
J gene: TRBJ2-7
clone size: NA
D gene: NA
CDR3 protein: CASSDGGSDEQYF
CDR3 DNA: TGTGCCAGCAGTGACGGTGGTTCGGACGAGCAGTACTTC

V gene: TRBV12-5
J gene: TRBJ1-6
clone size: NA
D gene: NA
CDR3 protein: CASARTDLINSPLHF
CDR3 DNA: TGTGCTAGTGCCCGGACAGACCTAATTAATTCACCCCTCCACTTT

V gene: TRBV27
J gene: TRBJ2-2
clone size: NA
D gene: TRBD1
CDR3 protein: CASSLSRQGANTGELFF
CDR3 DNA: TGTGCCAGCAGTTTATCGAGACAGGGGGCGAACACCGGGGAGCTGTTTTTT

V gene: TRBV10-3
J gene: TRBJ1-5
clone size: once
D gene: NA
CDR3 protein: CAISESARVGNQPQHF
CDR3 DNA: TGTGCCATCAGTGAGTCGGCCAGGGTCGGGAATCAGCCCCAGCATTTT

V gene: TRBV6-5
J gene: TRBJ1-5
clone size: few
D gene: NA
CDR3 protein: CASKDLEGNQPQHF
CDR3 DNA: TGTGCCAGCAAAGACTTGGAGGGCAATCAGCCCCAGCATTTT

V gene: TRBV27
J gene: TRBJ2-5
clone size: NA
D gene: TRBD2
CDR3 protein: CASSLAGGRTQYF
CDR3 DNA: TGTGCCAGCAGTTTGGCGGGGGGGCGGACCCAGTACTTC

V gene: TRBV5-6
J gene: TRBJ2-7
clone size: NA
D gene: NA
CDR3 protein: CASSPYYEQYF
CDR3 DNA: TGTGCCAGCAGTCCTTACTACGAGCAGTACTTC

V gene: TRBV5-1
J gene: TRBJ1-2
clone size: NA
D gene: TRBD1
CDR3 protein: CASSNRGEDNYGYTF
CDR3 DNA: TGCGCCAGCAGCAACAGGGGGGAAGATAACTATGGCTACACCTTC

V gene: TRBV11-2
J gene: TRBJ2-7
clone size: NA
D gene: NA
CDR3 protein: CASSFNEQYF
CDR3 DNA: TGTGCCAGCAGCTTCAACGAGCAGTACTTC

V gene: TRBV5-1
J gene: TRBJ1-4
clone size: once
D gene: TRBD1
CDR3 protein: CASSLGGTGNEKLFF
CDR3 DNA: TGCGCCAGCAGCTTGGGAGGGACAGGAAATGAAAAACTGTTTTTT

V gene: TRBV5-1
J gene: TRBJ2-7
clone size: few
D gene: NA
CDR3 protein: CASSLLAGASSYEQYF
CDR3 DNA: TGCGCCAGCAGCCTGCTTGCAGGGGCCTCCTCCTACGAGCAGTACTTC

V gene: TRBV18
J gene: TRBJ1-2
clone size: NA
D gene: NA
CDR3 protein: CASSPPGSDYGYTF
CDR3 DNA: TGTGCCAGCTCACCACCGGGGAGTGACTATGGCTACACCTTC

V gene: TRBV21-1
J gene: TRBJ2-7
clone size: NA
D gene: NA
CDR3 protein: CASSKGTGGFGEQYF
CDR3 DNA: TGTGCCAGCAGCAAAGGGACAGGGGGCTTTGGCGAGCAGTACTTC

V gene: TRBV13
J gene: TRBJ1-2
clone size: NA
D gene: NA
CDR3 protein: CASSLNREIYTF
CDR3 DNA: TGTGCCAGCAGCTTGAACAGGGAGATCTACACCTTC

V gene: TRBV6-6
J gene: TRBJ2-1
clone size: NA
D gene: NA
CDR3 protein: CASSFRLEGNEQFF
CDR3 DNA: TGTGCCAGCAGTTTCAGACTAGAAGGGAATGAGCAGTTCTTC

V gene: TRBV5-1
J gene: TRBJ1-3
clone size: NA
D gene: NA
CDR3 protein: CASSLAWAEPGNTIYF
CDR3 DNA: TGCGCCAGCAGCTTGGCTTGGGCAGAGCCTGGAAACACCATATATTTT

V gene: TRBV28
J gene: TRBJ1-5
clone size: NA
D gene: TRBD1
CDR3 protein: CASSSYRGHQPQHF
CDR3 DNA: TGTGCCAGCAGTTCTTACAGGGGGCATCAGCCCCAGCATTTT

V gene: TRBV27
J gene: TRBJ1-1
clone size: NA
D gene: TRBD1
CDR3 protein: CASREGGRTEAFF
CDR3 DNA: TGTGCCAGCAGGGAAGGGGGCCGCACTGAAGCTTTCTTT

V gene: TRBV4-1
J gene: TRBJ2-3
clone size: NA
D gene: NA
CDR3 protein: CASSNVGGRTDTQYF
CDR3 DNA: TGCGCCAGCTCCAATGTGGGGGGGCGGACAGATACGCAGTATTTT

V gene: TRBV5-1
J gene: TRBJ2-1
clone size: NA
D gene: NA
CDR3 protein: CASSLGLATYNEQFF
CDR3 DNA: TGCGCCAGCAGCTTGGGATTAGCGACCTACAATGAGCAGTTCTTC

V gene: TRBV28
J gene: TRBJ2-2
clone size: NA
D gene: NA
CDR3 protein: CACRIGGHTGELFF
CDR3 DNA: TGTGCCTGTCGAATCGGGGGGCACACCGGGGAGCTGTTTTTT

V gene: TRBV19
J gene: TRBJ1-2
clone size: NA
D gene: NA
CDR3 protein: CASNFGTNYGYTF
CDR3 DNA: TGTGCCAGCAACTTCGGGACAAACTATGGCTACACCTTC

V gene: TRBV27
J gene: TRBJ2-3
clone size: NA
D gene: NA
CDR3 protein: CASSRARGGGTDTQYF
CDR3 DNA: TGTGCCAGCAGTCGCGCTCGCGGAGGTGGGACAGATACGCAGTATTTT

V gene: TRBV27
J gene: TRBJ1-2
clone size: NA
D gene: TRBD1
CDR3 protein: CASSLRTGNYGYTF
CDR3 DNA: TGTGCCAGCAGTCTCCGGACAGGGAATTATGGCTACACCTTC

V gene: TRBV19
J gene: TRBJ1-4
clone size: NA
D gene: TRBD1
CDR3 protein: CASSLQGRVGEKLFF
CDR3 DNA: TGTGCCAGTAGTTTACAGGGGCGGGTCGGAGAAAAACTGTTTTTT

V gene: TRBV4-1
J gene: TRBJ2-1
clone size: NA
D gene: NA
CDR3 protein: CASSQGLGANEQFF
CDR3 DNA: TGCGCCAGCAGCCAAGGGTTGGGCGCAAATGAGCAGTTCTTC

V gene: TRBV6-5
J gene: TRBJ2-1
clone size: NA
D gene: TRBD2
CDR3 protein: CASSYTLAGVNEQFF
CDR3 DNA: TGTGCCAGCAGTTACACACTAGCGGGGGTGAATGAGCAGTTCTTC

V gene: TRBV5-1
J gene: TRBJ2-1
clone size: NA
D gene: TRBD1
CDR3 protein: CASSLGGTGGGEQFF
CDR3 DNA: TGCGCCAGCAGCTTGGGGGGGACAGGGGGCGGTGAGCAGTTCTTC

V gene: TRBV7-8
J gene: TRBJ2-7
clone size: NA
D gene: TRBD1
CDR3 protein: CASSPDRGYEQYF
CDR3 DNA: TGTGCCAGCAGCCCGGACAGGGGATACGAGCAGTACTTC

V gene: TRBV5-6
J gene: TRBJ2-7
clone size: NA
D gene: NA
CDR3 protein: CASGYRSYEQYF
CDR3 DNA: TGTGCCAGCGGTTACCGCTCCTACGAGCAGTACTTC

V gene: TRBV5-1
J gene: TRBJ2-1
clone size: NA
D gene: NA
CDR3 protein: CASSLEDSYNEQFF
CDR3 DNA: TGCGCCAGCAGCTTGGAAGACAGTTACAATGAGCAGTTCTTC